The 17 T cell receptor beta chains below all came from one sample that was sequenced in a study of blood T cells in healthy people across ages. Using a J-beta primer mix together with a sample-barcoded 5' primer, a second PCR was run for about 7 to 12 cycles. TCRdb itself ran the 5' RACE reads through MiXCR, one entry per CDR3 protein. The data contain 1.5 million to 2 million distinct CDR3 sequences, about two fifths of them singletons. Material: blood. These receptors came from a human donor in good health.

This clonotype was picked up a small number of times. The chain combines TRBV7-9 with TRBJ1-2; D possibly corresponds to TRBD1 (5 bases). The V gene lost 2 bases and the J gene lost 4 bases, with 17 bases spanning the gap. Germline V lookup: CDR1 SEHNR, CDR2 FQNEAQ (reference sequence). This CDR3 spans 16 amino acids. The CDR3 DNA sequence: TGTGCCAGCAGCTTAATGTCTCGGGGGGACCTCTATGGCTACACCTTC. It encodes CASSLMSRGDLYGYTF.

This chain uses TRBV20-1 with TRBJ2-7, with D tentatively TRBD2 (5 bases). Germline V gene data show CDR1 as DFQATT and CDR2 as SNEGSKA (reference sequence). The V gene lost 5 bases and the J gene lost 3 bases, with 17 bases spanning the gap. CDR3 size: 14 residues. Written as DNA, the CDR3 is TGCAGTGCTGGCCGTGCTGAGAGCGGCTACGAGCAGTACTTC. Amino acid sequence: CSAGRAESGYEQYF.

The V gene is TRBV7-2, the J gene TRBJ2-5; TRBD2 agrees at 13 bases. V shed 5 bases, J shed 5 bases, and the junction held 5 bases outside the gene matches. Looked up from germline, CDR1 is SGHTA and CDR2 is FQGNSA. The CDR3 loop spans 15 amino acids. CDR3: CASSVGLAGVETQYF. The CDR3 region has the DNA TGTGCCAGCAGCGTTGGACTAGCGGGGGTTGAGACCCAGTACTTC.

The chain is built from TRBV20-1 and TRBJ1-2, with D possibly being TRBD1 (6 bases). V was trimmed by 4 bases and J by 0 bases, leaving 15 bases between them. Germline assignment: CDR1 DFQATT and CDR2 SNEGSKA (reference sequence). The CDR3 runs 15 residues. The CDR3 DNA is TGCAGTGCTAATCAGGGGCACCAAACTAACTATGGCTACACCTTC. Encoded protein: CSANQGHQTNYGYTF.

This clonotype came up once. The chain employs TRBV14 and TRBJ1-1; possible D gene TRBD1, 5 bases. Germline V gene data show CDR1 as SGHDN and CDR2 as FVKESK. The CDR3 consists of 18 residues. Trimming stripped 4 bases from V and 2 bases from J, with 23 bases between. The CDR3 region is CASSLSRWDAGLNTEAFF. DNA of the CDR3: TGTGCCAGCAGCCTTTCCCGATGGGACGCTGGACTTAACACTGAAGCTTTCTTT.

The sample holds a few counts of this clonotype. The CDR3 loop is CASTLSGQGALGYTF. The CDR3 coding sequence is TGTGCCAGCACCCTCTCCGGACAGGGGGCTTTGGGCTACACCTTC. The chain links TRBV12-3 or TRBV12-4 to TRBJ1-2; 11 nucleotides align to TRBD1. J lost 8 bases, V lost 7 bases, and 12 bases had no gene match. The CDR3 has 15 residues.

This clonotype was counted only a few times. The genes are TRBV7-2 and TRBJ1-6; the D gene is possibly TRBD1 (6 bases). CDR1 is SGHTA and CDR2 is FQGNSA in the germline V gene. The CDR3 spans 12 residues. V lost 1 base to trimming and J lost 16 bases, with 11 bases between them. CDR3 loop: CASSLGGDTLHF. DNA of the CDR3: TGTGCCAGCAGCTTAGGTGGGGACACTCTCCACTTT.

This clonotype has just a few counts. This chain uses TRBV15 with TRBJ2-7; D uncertain. CDR3 length: 12 residues. Germline values: CDR1 LNHNV, CDR2 YYDKDF (reference sequence). Trimming cost V 5 bases and J 3 bases, with 8 bases left between them. CDR3 sequence (DNA): TGTGCCACCAGCCCCGTGGGCTACGAGCAGTACTTC. It yields the protein CATSPVGYEQYF.

About this clonotype itself: One end of the junction is discordant with germline, which a read error may explain. The genes are TRBV4-3 and TRBJ1-2, with D uncertain. The CDR3 is 15 residues long. The V gene's germline CDR1 is LGHNA and CDR2 YSLEER. The CDR3 DNA follows: TGCGCCAGCAGCCAGCTCTCGGAAGACAACTGTGGCTACACCTTC. Protein sequence: CASSQLSEDNCGYTF.

This clonotype came up a few times. The V gene is TRBV5-4, the J gene TRBJ2-1, with 11 bases that match TRBD2. Germline values: CDR1 SGHNT, CDR2 YYREEE (reference sequence). Unmatched junction bases numbered 7, after V lost 2 bases and J lost 9 bases. The CDR3 totals 15 residues. CDR3 amino acids: CASSFGTSGGGEQFF. Here the CDR3 DNA reads TGTGCCAGCAGCTTCGGGACTAGCGGCGGGGGTGAGCAGTTCTTC.

Only a few counts were recorded for this clonotype. The chain carries TRBV27 and TRBJ2-3; no clear D. Germline lookup yields CDR1 MNHEY and CDR2 SMNVEV (reference sequence). CDR3 length: 11 residues. The V and J ends lost 10 bases and 8 bases respectively, with 13 bases between them. The CDR3 sequence is CATAQVGTQYF. In DNA form, the CDR3 reads TGTGCCACCGCTCAAGTTGGTACGCAGTATTTT.

This chain links TRBV7-2 with TRBJ1-2; the D gene is possibly TRBD1 (6 bases). From germline, CDR1 is SGHTA and CDR2 FQGNSA. The CDR3 loop spans 16 amino acids. The V and J ends lost 0 bases and 7 bases respectively, with 18 bases between them. The CDR3 loop reads CASSLALNRDRSGYTF. The CDR3 DNA reads as TGTGCCAGCAGCTTAGCGCTGAACAGGGATCGTAGTGGCTACACCTTC.

The chain couples TRBV2 to TRBJ2-4; D might be TRBD1 (6 bases). The germline V and J ends were trimmed by 6 bases and 6 bases, with 15 bases remaining between them. CDR1 and CDR2 from the germline V gene are SNHLY and FYNNEI. This CDR3 has 14 residues. CDR3 in DNA: TGTGCCAGCAGCTACCGGGACAATAGAAACATTCAGTACTTC. Its translation is CASSYRDNRNIQYF.

This clonotype was seen a few times. The rearrangement uses TRBV4-1 and TRBJ1-2; TRBD1 matches 9 bases. Germline V gene sequence: CDR1 MGHRA, CDR2 YSYEKL. The CDR3 covers 15 residues. The V gene end was trimmed by 2 bases and the J gene end by 5 bases; junction bases not matched to a gene: 6. CDR3 loop: CASSQITGGSYGYTF. The CDR3 DNA reads as TGCGCCAGCAGCCAAATAACAGGGGGCAGTTATGGCTACACCTTC.

This clonotype has just one count. The chain links TRBV2 to TRBJ1-2; no clear D gene. CDR3 length equals 15 residues. Germline lookup yields CDR1 SNHLY and CDR2 FYNNEI. V lost 4 bases and J 4 bases, leaving 16 bases between the germline ends. CDR3 DNA sequence: TGTGCCAGCAGTGGTCAGTCCCCGGGCGGCTATGGCTACACCTTC. Translated: CASSGQSPGGYGYTF.

The rearrangement uses TRBV7-2 and TRBJ1-1; 10 nucleotides match TRBD1. The CDR3 contains 17 residues. Germline V gene lookup returns CDR1 SGHTA and CDR2 FQGNSA. V shed 4 bases and J 3 bases; nucleotides not matched to a gene: 11. The DNA for the CDR3 is TGTGCCAGCAGCTCTAAAGCCTTAGGGACAGGGGACACTGAAGCTTTCTTT. This codes for CASSSKALGTGDTEAFF. Full variable domain (rest looked up from reference TRBV7-2 and TRBJ1-1): GAGVSQSPSNKVTEKGKDVELRCDPISGHTALYWYRQSLGQGLEFLIYFQGNSAPDKSGLPSDRFSAERTGGSVSTLTIQRTQQEDSAVYLCASSSKALGTGDTEAFFGQGTRLTVV.

The CDR3 loop is CASSPGTPGKKEAFF. The CDR3 DNA follows: TGTGCCAGCAGTCCTGGAACACCGGGAAAAAAAGAAGCTTTCTTT. This chain joins TRBV28 and TRBJ1-1; D remains unclear. The CDR3 sequence is 15 residues long. The V end was cut by 5 bases, the J end by 8 bases, with 21 bases between. Germline CDR1 MDHEN, CDR2 SYDVKM.